These T cell receptor beta chains were read from a single sample in a study of vaccination and CD4 T cells after COVID-19. These receptors have no identified antigens. TCRdb re-derived calls from the PCR reads in MiXCR, one entry per CDR3 protein. The table records tens of thousands of distinct CDR3 sequences, around 63% of them present only once. Specimen: CD4+ T cells from blood, cultured in vitro. These receptors were obtained from a human donor who had recovered from COVID-19. CDR3s leave out the opening cysteine and the closing phenylalanine or tryptophan.

v_gene: TRBV6-5; j_gene: TRBJ2-1; CDR3aa: ASSFGSGDLNEQF
v_gene: TRBV19; j_gene: TRBJ2-7; CDR3aa: ASRGTGVSEQY
v_gene: TRBV7-9; j_gene: TRBJ1-2; CDR3aa: ASSLSGMDYGHT
v_gene: TRBV24-1; j_gene: TRBJ2-3; CDR3aa: ATSRGGGTDTQY
v_gene: TRBV20-1; j_gene: TRBJ2-3; CDR3aa: SASVGGGTDTQY
v_gene: TRBV7-2; j_gene: TRBJ1-2; CDR3aa: ASSPQDRGYGYT
v_gene: TRBV7-3; j_gene: TRBJ1-1; CDR3aa: ASSLRASSGYTEAF
v_gene: TRBV7-2; j_gene: TRBJ2-1; CDR3aa: ASSPRGLAGGTSYNEQF
v_gene: TRBV7-8; j_gene: TRBJ2-3; CDR3aa: ASSLRGEGGPSDTQY
v_gene: TRBV12-3/TRBV12-4; j_gene: TRBJ1-5; CDR3aa: ASSLMGGGNQPQH
v_gene: TRBV7-8; j_gene: TRBJ1-5; CDR3aa: ASSLARTGANQPQH
v_gene: TRBV19; j_gene: TRBJ1-2; CDR3aa: ASSIGATWMGYT
v_gene: TRBV7-3; j_gene: TRBJ1-1; CDR3aa: ASSLNGGLVEAF
v_gene: TRBV20-1; j_gene: TRBJ2-1; CDR3aa: SAERQGKNNEQF
v_gene: TRBV7-9; j_gene: TRBJ2-1; CDR3aa: ASSGRLAGIRNEQF
v_gene: TRBV7-2; j_gene: TRBJ1-1; CDR3aa: ASSLARSSGTEAF
v_gene: TRBV20-1; j_gene: TRBJ1-5; CDR3aa: SARDAGTGDYGGNQPQH
v_gene: TRBV20-1; j_gene: TRBJ1-5; CDR3aa: SALTGNGNQPQH
v_gene: TRBV28; j_gene: TRBJ1-5; CDR3aa: ASSFGSQPQH
v_gene: TRBV2; j_gene: TRBJ1-2; CDR3aa: ASSPRQGIYGYT
v_gene: TRBV21-1; j_gene: TRBJ2-5; CDR3aa: ASSTEETQY
v_gene: TRBV2; j_gene: TRBJ2-1; CDR3aa: ASSARQGAMNEQF
v_gene: TRBV15; j_gene: TRBJ1-1; CDR3aa: ATSRDQTPRGAF
v_gene: TRBV20-1; j_gene: TRBJ1-1; CDR3aa: SARGWENTEAF
v_gene: TRBV2; j_gene: TRBJ1-1; CDR3aa: ASSGTGGQVLSF
v_gene: TRBV4-3; j_gene: TRBJ1-5; CDR3aa: ASSQGRIAGNQPQH
v_gene: TRBV15; j_gene: TRBJ1-1; CDR3aa: ATSRDLGQVNTEAF
v_gene: TRBV30; j_gene: TRBJ1-5; CDR3aa: AWSVSSYQPQH
v_gene: TRBV4-2; j_gene: TRBJ1-1; CDR3aa: ASSQDLSRAF
v_gene: TRBV20-1; j_gene: TRBJ1-5; CDR3aa: SARVSGTNQPQH
v_gene: TRBV11-3; j_gene: TRBJ1-1; CDR3aa: ASSSRTGDTEAF
v_gene: TRBV6-2/TRBV6-3; j_gene: TRBJ1-5; CDR3aa: ASSYTTKNQPQH
v_gene: TRBV29-1; j_gene: TRBJ2-5; CDR3aa: SEAKITGTQY
v_gene: TRBV21-1; j_gene: TRBJ2-7; CDR3aa: ASSKESGTVPLREQY
v_gene: TRBV27; j_gene: TRBJ2-5; CDR3aa: ASSLSGPPQETQY
v_gene: TRBV12-3/TRBV12-4; j_gene: TRBJ1-1; CDR3aa: ASSSGQAPF
v_gene: TRBV19; j_gene: TRBJ1-5; CDR3aa: ASSPRQGASLQH
v_gene: TRBV7-3; j_gene: TRBJ1-3; CDR3aa: ASSLATGNTIY